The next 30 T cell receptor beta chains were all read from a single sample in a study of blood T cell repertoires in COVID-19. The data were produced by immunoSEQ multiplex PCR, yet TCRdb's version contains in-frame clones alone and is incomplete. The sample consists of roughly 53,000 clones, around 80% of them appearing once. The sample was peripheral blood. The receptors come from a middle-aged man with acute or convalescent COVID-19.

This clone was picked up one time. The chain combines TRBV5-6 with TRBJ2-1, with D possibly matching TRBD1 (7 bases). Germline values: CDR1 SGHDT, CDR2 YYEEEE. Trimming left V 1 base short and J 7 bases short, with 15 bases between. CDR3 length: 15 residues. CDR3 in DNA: TGTGCCAGCAGCTTGCCAGGGGGGATACGGAATGAGCAGTTCTTC. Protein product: CASSLPGGIRNEQFF.

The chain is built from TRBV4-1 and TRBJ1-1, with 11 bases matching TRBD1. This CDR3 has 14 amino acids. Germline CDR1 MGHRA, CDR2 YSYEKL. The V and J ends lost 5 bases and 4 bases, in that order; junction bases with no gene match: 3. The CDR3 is CASSRGTGGTEAFF. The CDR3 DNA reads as TGCGCCAGCAGCAGGGGGACAGGGGGCACTGAAGCTTTCTTT.

The CDR3 DNA sequence: TGTGCCAGCAGTCCCGGGACTAGCGGGGGCCTAGAGACCCAGTACTTC. It specifies CASSPGTSGGLETQYF. The V and J genes are TRBV7-6 and TRBJ2-5; 14 nucleotides match TRBD2. Germline lookup yields CDR1 SGHVS and CDR2 FNYEAQ. V trimming: 6 bases; J trimming: 4 bases; junction bases outside the gene matches: 7. The CDR3 is 16 amino acids.

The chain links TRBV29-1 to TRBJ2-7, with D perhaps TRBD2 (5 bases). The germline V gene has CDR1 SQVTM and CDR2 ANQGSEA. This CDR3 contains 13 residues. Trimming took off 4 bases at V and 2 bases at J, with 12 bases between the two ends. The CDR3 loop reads CSVVRGIAYEQYF. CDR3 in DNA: TGCAGCGTTGTCCGAGGGATTGCCTACGAGCAGTACTTC.

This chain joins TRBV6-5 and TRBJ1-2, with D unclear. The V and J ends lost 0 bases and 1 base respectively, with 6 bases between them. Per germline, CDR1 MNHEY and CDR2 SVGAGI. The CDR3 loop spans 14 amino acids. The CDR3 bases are TGTGCCAGCAGTTACTCTCGACATAACTATGGCTACACCTTC. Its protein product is CASSYSRHNYGYTF.

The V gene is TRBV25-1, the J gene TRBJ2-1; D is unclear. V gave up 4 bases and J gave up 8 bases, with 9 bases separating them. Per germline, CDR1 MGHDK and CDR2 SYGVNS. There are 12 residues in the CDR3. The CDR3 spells CASSVSRYEQFF. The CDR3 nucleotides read TGTGCCAGCAGTGTTAGCCGGTATGAGCAGTTCTTC.

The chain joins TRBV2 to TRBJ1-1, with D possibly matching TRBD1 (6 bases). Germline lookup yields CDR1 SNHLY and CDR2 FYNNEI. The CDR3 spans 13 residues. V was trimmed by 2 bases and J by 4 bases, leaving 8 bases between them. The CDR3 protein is CASSEQGLTEAFF. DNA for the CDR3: TGTGCCAGCAGTGAACAGGGGCTCACTGAAGCTTTCTTT.

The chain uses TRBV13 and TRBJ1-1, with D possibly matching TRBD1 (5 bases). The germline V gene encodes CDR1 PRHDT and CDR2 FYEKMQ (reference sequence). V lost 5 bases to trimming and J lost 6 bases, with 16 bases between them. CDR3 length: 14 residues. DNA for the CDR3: TGTGCCAGCAGCCCGCAAGGCAGGGTGGCTGAAGCTTTCTTT. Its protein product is CASSPQGRVAEAFF. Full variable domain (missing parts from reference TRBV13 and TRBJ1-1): AAGVIQSPRHLIKEKRETATLKCYPIPRHDTVYWYQQGPGQDPQFLISFYEKMQSDKGSIPDRFSAQQFSDYHSELNMSSLELGDSALYFCASSPQGRVAEAFFGQGTRLTVV.

The CDR3 DNA sequence: TGTGCCAGTAGTGTCTCCGGGACAGGGGTCTACAATGAGCAGTTCTTC. This gives the protein CASSVSGTGVYNEQFF. The rearrangement uses TRBV19 and TRBJ2-1, with 10 bases aligning to TRBD1. The CDR3 is 16 amino acids. V was clipped by 5 bases and J by 3 bases; unmatched bases: 7. In germline, CDR1 is LNHDA, CDR2 SQIVND (reference sequence). Filled out from reference TRBV19 and TRBJ2-1, the complete variable domain reads DGGITQSPKYLFRKEGQNVTLSCEQNLNHDAMYWYRQDPGQGLRLIYYSQIVNDFQKGDIAEGYSVSREKKESFPLTVTSAQKNPTAFYLCASSVSGTGVYNEQFFGPGTRLTVL.

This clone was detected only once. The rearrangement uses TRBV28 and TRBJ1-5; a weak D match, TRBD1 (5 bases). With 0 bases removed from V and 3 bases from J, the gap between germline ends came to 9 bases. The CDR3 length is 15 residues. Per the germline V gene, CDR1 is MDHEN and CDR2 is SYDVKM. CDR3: CASSLWGGINQPQHF. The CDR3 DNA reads TGTGCCAGCAGTTTATGGGGGGGAATCAATCAGCCCCAGCATTTT.

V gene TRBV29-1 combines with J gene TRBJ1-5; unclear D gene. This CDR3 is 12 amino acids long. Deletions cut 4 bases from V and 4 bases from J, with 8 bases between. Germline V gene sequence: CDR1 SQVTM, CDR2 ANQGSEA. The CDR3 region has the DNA TGCAGCGTTGCCGACGGGAATCAGCCCCAGCATTTT. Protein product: CSVADGNQPQHF.

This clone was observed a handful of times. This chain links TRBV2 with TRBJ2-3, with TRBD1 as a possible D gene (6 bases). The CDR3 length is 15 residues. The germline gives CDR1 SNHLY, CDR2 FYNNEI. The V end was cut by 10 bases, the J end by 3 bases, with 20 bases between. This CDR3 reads CATSDRGMGTDTQYF. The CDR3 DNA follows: TGTGCCACCTCAGATAGGGGGATGGGGACAGATACGCAGTATTTT.

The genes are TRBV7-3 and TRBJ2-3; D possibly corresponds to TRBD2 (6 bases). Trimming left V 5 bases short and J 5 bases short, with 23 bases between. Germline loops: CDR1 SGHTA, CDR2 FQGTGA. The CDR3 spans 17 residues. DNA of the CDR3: TGTGCCAGCAGCCCGCTCGGGGGAAGCGGTGGTCGAGATACGCAGTATTTT. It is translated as CASSPLGGSGGRDTQYF.

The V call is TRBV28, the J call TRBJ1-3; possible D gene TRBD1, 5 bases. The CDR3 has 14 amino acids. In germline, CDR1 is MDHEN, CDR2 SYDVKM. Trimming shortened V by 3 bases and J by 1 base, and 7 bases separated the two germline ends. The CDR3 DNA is TGTGCCAGCAGTTTGTGGACATCTGGAAACACCATATATTTT. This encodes CASSLWTSGNTIYF.

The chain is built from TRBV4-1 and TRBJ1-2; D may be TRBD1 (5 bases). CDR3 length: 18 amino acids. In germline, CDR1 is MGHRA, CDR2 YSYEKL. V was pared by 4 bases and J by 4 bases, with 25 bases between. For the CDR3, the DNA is TGCGCCAGCAGCCGATCATACGACAGCCCGGTACGTAGCTATGGCTACACCTTC. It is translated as CASSRSYDSPVRSYGYTF.

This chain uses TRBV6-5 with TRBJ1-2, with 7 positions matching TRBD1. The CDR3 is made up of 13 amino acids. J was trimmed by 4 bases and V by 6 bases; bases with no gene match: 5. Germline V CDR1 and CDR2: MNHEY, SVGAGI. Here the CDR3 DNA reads TGTGCCAGCAGGCCGGGACAGCGCTATGGCTACACCTTC. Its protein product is CASRPGQRYGYTF.

The CDR3 DNA follows: TGTGCCAGCAGTTCCACGGACAGGTCCATATATTTT. This translates into CASSSTDRSIYF. This sequence joins TRBV28 and TRBJ1-3, with 7 positions matching TRBD1. CDR3 length equals 12 residues. Unmatched junction bases numbered 5, after V lost 4 bases and J lost 11 bases. Per the germline V gene, CDR1 is MDHEN and CDR2 is SYDVKM. Based on the CDR3 plus reference TRBV28 and TRBJ1-3, the full variable domain is DVKVTQSSRYLVKRTGEKVFLECVQDMDHENMFWYRQDPGLGLRLIYFSYDVKMKEKGDIPEGYSVSREKKERFSLILESASTNQTSMYLCASSSTDRSIYFGEGSWLTVV.

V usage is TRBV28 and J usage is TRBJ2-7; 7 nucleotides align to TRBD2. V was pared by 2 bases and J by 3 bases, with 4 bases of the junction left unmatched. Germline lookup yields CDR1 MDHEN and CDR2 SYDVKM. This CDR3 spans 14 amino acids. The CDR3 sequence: CASSLPLAVYEQYF. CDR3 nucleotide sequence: TGTGCCAGCAGTTTACCCCTAGCGGTCTACGAGCAGTACTTC.

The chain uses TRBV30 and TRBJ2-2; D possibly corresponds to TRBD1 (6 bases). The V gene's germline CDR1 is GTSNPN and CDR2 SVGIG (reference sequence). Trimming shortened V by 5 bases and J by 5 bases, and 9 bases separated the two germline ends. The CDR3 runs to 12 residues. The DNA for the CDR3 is TGTGCCTGGGGTCAGGGGACCGGGGAGCTGTTTTTT. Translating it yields CAWGQGTGELFF.

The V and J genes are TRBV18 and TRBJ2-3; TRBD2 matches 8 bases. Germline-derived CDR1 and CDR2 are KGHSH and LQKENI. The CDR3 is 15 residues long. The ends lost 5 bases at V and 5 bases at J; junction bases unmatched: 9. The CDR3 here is CASSVFSGNEDTQYF. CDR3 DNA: TGTGCCAGCTCAGTCTTTAGCGGGAATGAAGATACGCAGTATTTT.

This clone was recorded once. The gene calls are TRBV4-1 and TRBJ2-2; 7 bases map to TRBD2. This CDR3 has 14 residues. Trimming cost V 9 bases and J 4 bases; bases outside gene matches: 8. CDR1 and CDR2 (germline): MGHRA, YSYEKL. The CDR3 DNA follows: TGCGCCAGTTCCCGAGGGAGGGCCACCGGGGAGCTGTTTTTT. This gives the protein CASSRGRATGELFF.

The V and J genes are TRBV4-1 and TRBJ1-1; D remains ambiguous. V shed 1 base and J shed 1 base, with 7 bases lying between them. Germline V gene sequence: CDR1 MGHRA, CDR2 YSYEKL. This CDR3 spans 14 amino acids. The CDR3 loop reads CASSQVRENTEAFF. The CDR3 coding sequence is TGCGCCAGCAGCCAAGTTCGGGAGAACACTGAAGCTTTCTTT.

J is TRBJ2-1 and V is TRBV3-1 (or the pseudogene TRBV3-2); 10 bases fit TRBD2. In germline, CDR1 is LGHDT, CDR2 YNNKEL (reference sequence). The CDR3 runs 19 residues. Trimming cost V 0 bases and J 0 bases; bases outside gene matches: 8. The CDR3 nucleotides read TGTGCCAGCAGCCAAGAGGGTATAGCGGGGGGCCTCTCCTACAATGAGCAGTTCTTC. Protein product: CASSQEGIAGGLSYNEQFF.

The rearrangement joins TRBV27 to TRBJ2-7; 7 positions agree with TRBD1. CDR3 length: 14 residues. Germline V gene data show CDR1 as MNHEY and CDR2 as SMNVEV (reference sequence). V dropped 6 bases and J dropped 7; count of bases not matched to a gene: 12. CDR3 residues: CASRRNRDRGEQYF. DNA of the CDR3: TGTGCCAGCAGAAGAAACCGGGACAGAGGGGAGCAGTACTTC.

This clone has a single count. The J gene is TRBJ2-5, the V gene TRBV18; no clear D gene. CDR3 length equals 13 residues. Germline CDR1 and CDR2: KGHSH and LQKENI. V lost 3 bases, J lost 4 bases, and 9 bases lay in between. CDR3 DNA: TGTGCCAGCTCACCCACTCGCGGAGAGACCCAGTACTTC. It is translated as CASSPTRGETQYF.

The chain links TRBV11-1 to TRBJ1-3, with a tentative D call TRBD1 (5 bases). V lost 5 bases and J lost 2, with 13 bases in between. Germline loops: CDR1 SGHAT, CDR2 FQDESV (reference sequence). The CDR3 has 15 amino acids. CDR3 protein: CASSHGAGPGNTIYF. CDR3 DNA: TGTGCCAGCAGCCACGGAGCGGGGCCTGGAAACACCATATATTTT.

The CDR3 DNA follows: TGTGCCAGCAGTGAAGTACTGACAGGGGCCCTGAACACTGAAGCTTTCTTT. It yields the protein CASSEVLTGALNTEAFF. The chain uses TRBV6-1 and TRBJ1-1, with 8 positions matching TRBD1. This CDR3 spans 17 amino acids. Trimming cost V 1 base and J 0 bases; bases outside gene matches: 7. CDR1 and CDR2 (germline): MNHNS, SASEGT.

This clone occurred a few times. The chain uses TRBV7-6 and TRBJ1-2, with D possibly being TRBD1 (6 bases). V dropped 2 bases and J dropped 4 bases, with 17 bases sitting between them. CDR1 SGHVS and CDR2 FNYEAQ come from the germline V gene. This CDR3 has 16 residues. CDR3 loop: CASSLSLTGTPYGYTF. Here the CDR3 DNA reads TGTGCCAGCAGCTTATCTTTGACAGGAACCCCCTATGGCTACACCTTC.

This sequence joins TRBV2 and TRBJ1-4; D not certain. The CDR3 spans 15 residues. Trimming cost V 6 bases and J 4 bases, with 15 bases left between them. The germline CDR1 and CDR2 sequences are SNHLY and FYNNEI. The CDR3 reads CASRRTLEGNEKLFF. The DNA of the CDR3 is TGTGCCAGCAGGAGGACGCTAGAGGGTAATGAAAAACTGTTTTTT.

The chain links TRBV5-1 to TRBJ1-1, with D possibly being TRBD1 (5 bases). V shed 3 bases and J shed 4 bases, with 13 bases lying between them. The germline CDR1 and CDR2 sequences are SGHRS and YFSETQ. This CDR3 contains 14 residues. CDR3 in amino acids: CASSSVITGTEAFF. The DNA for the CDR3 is TGCGCCAGCAGCTCAGTCATAACAGGCACTGAAGCTTTCTTT.